The 15 T cell receptor beta chains in this list originate from one sample, sequenced in a study of cytomegalovirus exposure and HLA in healthy donors. 13 Jbeta primers and 60 Vbeta primers were used for the PCR. This table comes from immunoSEQ multiplex PCR, and its TCRdb copy is limited to in-frame clones, with some not included. The sample gives 150,000 to 200,000 clones, about 71% of which show up once; around 3% is in the top ten. The sample comprised PBMCs. The receptors derive from a woman aged 40 to 55 in good health and CMV-seropositive.

The chain carries TRBV18 and TRBJ2-7, with 10 positions matching TRBD2. The CDR3 is 14 amino acids. V dropped 5 bases and J dropped 6; count of bases not matched to a gene: 7. In germline, CDR1 is KGHSH, CDR2 LQKENI. The CDR3 region has the DNA TGTGCCAGCTCAAACCTAGCGGGAGAGGGCGAGCAGTACTTC. It codes for CASSNLAGEGEQYF.

J is TRBJ2-1 and V is TRBV27; 9 positions match TRBD2. This CDR3 is 17 amino acids long. With V trimmed by 2 bases and J by 0 bases, 5 bases remained unmatched. CDR1 is MNHEY and CDR2 is SMNVEV in the germline V gene (reference sequence). Written as DNA, the CDR3 is TGTGCCAGCAGTTTAACTGCGGGAGGGGTCTCCTACAATGAGCAGTTCTTC. Protein sequence: CASSLTAGGVSYNEQFF.

This clone was counted once. The V and J genes are TRBV7-2 and TRBJ1-2, with 8 nucleotides matching TRBD1. The trim removed 1 base at V and 4 bases at J, leaving 5 bases unmatched. The CDR3 has 15 residues. CDR1 is SGHTA, CDR2 FQGNSA, per germline. The CDR3 protein is CASSLGATGVYGYTF. The DNA of the CDR3 is TGTGCCAGCAGCTTAGGGGCGACAGGGGTCTATGGCTACACCTTC.

The chain carries TRBV18 and TRBJ2-7, with a tentative D call TRBD2 (5 bases). The germline V gene encodes CDR1 KGHSH and CDR2 LQKENI. V lost 6 bases to trimming and J lost 4 bases, with 13 bases between them. The CDR3 has 13 residues. CDR3 sequence reads: CASSRGQVYEQYF. In DNA form, the CDR3 reads TGTGCCAGCTCCCGAGGGCAGGTATACGAGCAGTACTTC.

This clone was recorded a few times. The J gene is TRBJ1-2, the V gene TRBV5-1; the match to TRBD1 covers 7 bases. J gave up 0 bases and V 4 bases, and 6 bases lay outside the gene matches. Germline CDR1 and CDR2: SGHRS and YFSETQ. The CDR3 sequence is 15 residues long. CDR3 sequence (DNA): TGCGCCAGCAGCAGGGGGACAGCAGCTAACTATGGCTACACCTTC. Amino acid sequence: CASSRGTAANYGYTF.

This sequence joins TRBV21-1 and TRBJ2-7; the table's D call, TRBD1, has no DNA check behind it. TRBV21-1 is a pseudogene. The CDR3 is 19 amino acids. CDR3 residues: CASSKHSDRAIQEKYEQYF. The CDR3 nucleotides are TGTGCCAGCAGCAAACATTCGGACAGGGCGATCCAAGAAAAATACGAGCAGTACTTC.

Turning to this clone: The same CDR3 can be traced to other DNA sequences in this sample. The chain employs TRBV28 and TRBJ2-1; 7 bases line up with TRBD1. The CDR3 length is 15 residues. Germline V gene sequence: CDR1 MDHEN, CDR2 SYDVKM. The junction had 12 bases not matched to a gene; V was cut back by 7 bases and J by 6 bases. CDR3 bases: TGTGCCAGCAATCTCCCCGGGACAGCAATCAATGAGCAGTTCTTC. It specifies CASNLPGTAINEQFF.

This clone was observed a handful of times. The rearrangement joins TRBV7-2 to TRBJ2-5; D unresolved. The CDR3 loop spans 13 amino acids. Germline V gene sequence: CDR1 SGHTA, CDR2 FQGNSA. Trimming took off 6 bases at V and 0 bases at J, with 8 bases between the two ends. The CDR3 sequence: CASRHQYQETQYF. In DNA, the CDR3 is TGTGCCAGCAGACATCAGTACCAAGAGACCCAGTACTTC.

This clone showed up just once. The rearrangement uses TRBV7-9 and TRBJ1-6; 9 bases map to TRBD1. Germline lookup yields CDR1 SEHNR and CDR2 FQNEAQ (reference sequence). Trimming at V came to 5 bases and at J to 10 bases, leaving 3 bases not matched to a gene. The CDR3 contains 13 residues. The CDR3 region has the DNA TGTGCCAGCAGCGGACAGGGGAACTCACCCCTCCACTTT. Protein sequence: CASSGQGNSPLHF.

The sample holds a few counts of this clone. The chain has TRBV11-2 and TRBJ1-2; tentative D call: TRBD1 (6 bases). Trimming stripped 4 bases from V and 1 base from J, with 16 bases between. The CDR3 is 16 amino acids. From germline, CDR1 is SGHAT and CDR2 FQNNGV. CDR3 in amino acids: CASSSARDTSNYGYTF. DNA for the CDR3: TGTGCCAGCAGCTCGGCCCGGGACACCAGTAACTATGGCTACACCTTC. The whole variable domain, remainder taken from reference TRBV11-2 and TRBJ1-2, is EAGVAQSPRYKIIEKRQSVAFWCNPISGHATLYWYQQILGQGPKLLIQFQNNGVVDDSQLPKDRFSAERLKGVDSTLKIQPAKLEDSAVYLCASSSARDTSNYGYTFGSGTRLTVV.

J is TRBJ2-1 and V is TRBV7-6; unclear D gene. The CDR3 totals 15 residues. With 4 bases removed from V and 0 bases from J, the gap between germline ends came to 10 bases. The germline gives CDR1 SGHVS, CDR2 FNYEAQ. The CDR3 region has the DNA TGTGCCAGCAGCTCTGCCAGTATCTCCTACAATGAGCAGTTCTTC. It encodes CASSSASISYNEQFF. Complete variable domain (other parts from reference TRBV7-6 and TRBJ2-1): GAGVSQSPRYKVTKRGQDVALRCDPISGHVSLYWYRQALGQGPEFLTYFNYEAQQDKSGLPNDRFSAERPEGSISTLTIQRTEQRDSAMYRCASSSASISYNEQFFGPGTRLTVL.

The chain joins TRBV5-4 to TRBJ2-1; no firm D call. The CDR3 runs to 14 residues. The V and J ends lost 2 bases and 0 bases respectively, with 6 bases between them. Per germline, CDR1 SGHNT and CDR2 YYREEE (reference sequence). The CDR3 DNA is TGTGCCAGCAGCTTCGGTATCTCCTACAATGAGCAGTTCTTC. Translated: CASSFGISYNEQFF. Drawing the rest from reference TRBV5-4 and TRBJ2-1, the complete variable domain is ETGVTQSPTHLIKTRGQQVTLRCSSQSGHNTVSWYQQALGQGPQFIFQYYREEENGRGNFPPRFSGLQFPNYSSELNVNALELDDSALYLCASSFGISYNEQFFGPGTRLTVL.

The chain is built from TRBV2 and TRBJ2-3, with 7 bases aligning to TRBD1. CDR1 SNHLY and CDR2 FYNNEI come from the germline V gene. Losses at the gene ends were 10 bases for V and 6 bases for J; bases not matched to a gene: 4. The CDR3 extends over 11 amino acids. In nucleotides, the CDR3 is TGTGCCACAGACAGGGCGGATACGCAGTATTTT. Its translation: CATDRADTQYF.

This clone appeared once. The junction differs from germline at one of its ends, possibly a read error. This chain connects TRBV7-9 to TRBJ2-7; 8 bases match TRBD1. Germline CDR1 SEHNR, CDR2 FQNEAQ (reference sequence). CDR3 length: 14 residues. In DNA, the CDR3 is TGTTCCAGCAGCTACCGGACAGGGCAATACGAGCAGTACTTC. Its translation is CSSSYRTGQYEQYF.

The chain has TRBV7-8 and TRBJ1-1; D may be TRBD1 (6 bases). V gave up 5 bases and J gave up 5 bases, with 9 bases separating them. Germline assignment: CDR1 SGHVS and CDR2 FQNEAQ. The CDR3 runs 12 residues. The CDR3 region has the DNA TGTGCCAGCAGCCAAGACAGGACTGAAGCTTTCTTT. Amino acid sequence: CASSQDRTEAFF.